This T cell receptor (beta chain) was obtained from a study of OX40 agonist ivuxolimab in advanced cancers. Study overall: At around 81% male, the cohort had a mean age of about 60 years, ranging from about 23 to 79. Study results and limitations: Among the lowest peripheral clonal expansion occurred in 0.1-3.0 mg/kg partial responders.

Regarding this clone: Its specificity is unknown.

Sequenced by immunoSEQ multiplex PCR; TCRdb stores in-frame clones only, minus some. Of some 150,000 clones in the sample, approximately 90% were seen once. J lost 5 bases, V lost 1 base, and 9 bases had no gene match. Germline V gene sequence: CDR1 KGHSH, CDR2 LQKENI. This CDR3 region has 16 residues. The sequence came from an adult with an advanced solid tumor such as melanoma, head and neck, liver or kidney cancer. Sample: CD4+ or CD8+ T cells sorted from blood, taken in a trial of the OX40 agonist ivuxolimab. This sequence joins TRBV18 and TRBJ2-5; TRBD2 aligns across 8 bases. The CDR3 DNA reads TGTGCCAGCTCACCACGAACTAGCGGAGGGGCTGAGACCCAGTACTTC. This encodes CASSPRTSGGAETQYF.